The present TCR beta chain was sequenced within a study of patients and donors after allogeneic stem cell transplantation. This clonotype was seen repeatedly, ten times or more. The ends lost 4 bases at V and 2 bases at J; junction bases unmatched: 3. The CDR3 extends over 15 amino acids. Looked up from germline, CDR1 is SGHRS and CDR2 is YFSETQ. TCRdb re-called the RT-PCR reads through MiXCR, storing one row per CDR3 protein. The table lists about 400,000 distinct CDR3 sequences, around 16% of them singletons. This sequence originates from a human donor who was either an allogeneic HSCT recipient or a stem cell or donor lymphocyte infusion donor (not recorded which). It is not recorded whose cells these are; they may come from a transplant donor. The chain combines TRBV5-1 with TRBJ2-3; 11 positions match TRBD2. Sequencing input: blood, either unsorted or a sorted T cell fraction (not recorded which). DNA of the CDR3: TGCGCCAGCAGCCAGACTAGCGGGATCACAGATACGCAGTATTTT. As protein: CASSQTSGITDTQYF.